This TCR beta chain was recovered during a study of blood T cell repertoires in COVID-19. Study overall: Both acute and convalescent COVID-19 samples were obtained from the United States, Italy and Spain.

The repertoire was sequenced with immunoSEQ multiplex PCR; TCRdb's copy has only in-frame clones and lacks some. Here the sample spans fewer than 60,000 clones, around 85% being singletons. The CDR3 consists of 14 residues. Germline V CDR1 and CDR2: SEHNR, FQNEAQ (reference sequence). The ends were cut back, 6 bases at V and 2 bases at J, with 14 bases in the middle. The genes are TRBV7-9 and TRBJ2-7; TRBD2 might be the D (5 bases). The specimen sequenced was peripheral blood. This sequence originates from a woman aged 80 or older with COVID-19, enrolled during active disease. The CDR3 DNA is TGTGCCAGCAGACTCTTCGAGGGCCCCTACGAGCAGTACTTC. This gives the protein CASRLFEGPYEQYF.